The clone carrying this T cell receptor beta chain was found many times. This record belongs to a study of CD8+CD57+ T cells in acquired aplastic anemia. Profiling that covered TCR beta VDJ and CDR3 relied on genomic DNA as its template. A single record per CDR3 protein comes from TCRdb applying MiXCR to the reads. The data hold 200,000 or so distinct CDR3 sequences, with around three fifths observed a single time. Looked up from germline, CDR1 is SGHAT and CDR2 is FQNNGV. CDR3 length: 13 amino acids. Trimming removed 3 bases from V and 5 bases from J, with 10 bases in between. Selection for sequencing was limited to patients who had shown CD8+CD57+ cell expansion by flow cytometry.

The specimen sequenced was sorted CD4+, CD8+, or CD8+CD57+ T cells (not recorded which) from PBMCs. The receptor was isolated from a human donor with aplastic anemia. The chain couples TRBV11-2 to TRBJ2-5; no clear D gene. CDR3 in amino acids: CASSFPNGETQYF. The CDR3 DNA follows: TGTGCCAGCAGCTTCCCGAACGGGGAGACCCAGTACTTC.